These 16 T cell receptor beta chains originate from one sample sequenced in a study of cytomegalovirus exposure and HLA in healthy donors. Primers for the PCR totalled 60 Vbeta and 13 Jbeta. Sequencing used immunoSEQ multiplex PCR; TCRdb keeps in-frame clones, though not all of them. The data show 90,000 to 120,000 clones, more than 70% seen once. The sequencing sample was made of PBMCs. The receptors shown here come from a man between 18 and 29 years old in good health and CMV-seronegative.

V is TRBV15 and J is TRBJ2-1; 7 bases are shared with TRBD2. CDR3 length: 16 amino acids. V shed 0 bases, J shed 1 base, and the junction held 3 bases outside the gene matches. Germline loops: CDR1 LNHNV, CDR2 YYDKDF (reference sequence). The CDR3 loop reads CATSRDTAGSYNEQFF. The CDR3 nucleotides read TGTGCCACCAGCAGAGATACAGCGGGGTCCTACAATGAGCAGTTCTTC.

Relative to its sample, this clone is medium-sized. This chain connects TRBV28 to TRBJ2-4; a possible D gene is TRBD1 (5 bases). The germline V gene has CDR1 MDHEN and CDR2 SYDVKM. Trimming pared 7 bases from V and 0 bases from J, leaving 10 bases between. This CDR3 is built from 14 residues. CDR3 sequence reads: CASNPTVAKNIQYF. DNA of the CDR3: TGTGCCAGCAACCCGACAGTAGCCAAAAACATTCAGTACTTC.

CDR3 DNA: TGTGCCAGCAGTGCAACCCGCGGCGGGGGTGTCGCAGCTTTCTTT. Protein product: CASSATRGGGVAAFF. The chain has TRBV7-8 and TRBJ1-1; maybe TRBD1 (5 bases). The CDR3 runs to 15 residues. The germline V and J ends were trimmed by 6 bases and 10 bases, with 24 bases remaining between them. Germline assignment: CDR1 SGHVS and CDR2 FQNEAQ. The whole variable domain, filled in from reference TRBV7-8 and TRBJ1-1, reads GAGVSQSPRYKVAKRGQDVALRCDPISGHVSLFWYQQALGQGPEFLTYFQNEAQLDKSGLPSDRFFAERPEGSVSTLKIQRTQQEDSAVYLCASSATRGGGVAAFFGQGTRLTVV.

Notes on this clone: The identical CDR3 is also encoded by other nucleotide sequences in the sample. CDR3: CAGGTEAFF. CDR3 sequence (DNA): TGTGCGGGGGGCACTGAAGCTTTCTTT. The rearrangement links TRBV6-1 to TRBJ1-1; possibly TRBD1 for D (5 bases). Germline values: CDR1 MNHNS, CDR2 SASEGT. This CDR3 contains 9 residues.

The chain combines TRBV2 with TRBJ2-6, with 9 bases that match TRBD1. Trimming cost V 4 bases and J 3 bases; bases outside gene matches: 10. Germline loops: CDR1 SNHLY, CDR2 FYNNEI. CDR3 length: 18 residues. The CDR3 region has the DNA TGTGCCAGCAGTGTGGCCGGGACAGGGTCTAGTGGGGCCAACGTCCTGACTTTC. It specifies CASSVAGTGSSGANVLTF.

The chain employs TRBV7-9 and TRBJ1-6, with D unclear. Trimming removed 2 bases from V and 4 bases from J, with 6 bases in between. The germline gives CDR1 SEHNR, CDR2 FQNEAQ (reference sequence). This CDR3 is built from 14 residues. CDR3 amino acids: CASSLINYNSPLHF. The CDR3, as DNA: TGTGCCAGCAGCTTAATAAATTATAATTCACCCCTCCACTTT. Complete variable domain (other parts from reference TRBV7-9 and TRBJ1-6): DTGVSQNPRHKITKRGQNVTFRCDPISEHNRLYWYRQTLGQGPEFLTYFQNEAQLEKSRLLSDRFSAERPKGSFSTLEIQRTEQGDSAMYLCASSLINYNSPLHFGNGTRLTVT.

The chain employs TRBV5-1 and TRBJ1-2; D gene ambiguous. The germline V and J ends were trimmed by 2 bases and 8 bases, with 13 bases remaining between them. Germline V CDR1 and CDR2: SGHRS, YFSETQ. This CDR3 has 13 residues. Written as DNA, the CDR3 is TGCGCCAGCAGCTTTGACTCAGTCCAGGGCTACACCTTC. It codes for CASSFDSVQGYTF.

This chain joins TRBV6-5 and TRBJ2-5; no clear D. The CDR3 consists of 16 residues. Between the trimmed V and J ends, which lost 0 bases and 1 base, there was a span of 12 bases. Germline CDR1 and CDR2: MNHEY and SVGAGI. In nucleotides, the CDR3 is TGTGCCAGCAGTTACTCAAGCGTAGCTGGCCAAGAGACCCAGTACTTC. Translating it yields CASSYSSVAGQETQYF.

This clone has just one count. The CDR3 DNA reads TGTGCCAGCAGTCATATAGCCGGGCCTATGGGGAGAGCTTTCTTT. Amino acid sequence: CASSHIAGPMGRAFF. The chain has TRBV6-1 and TRBJ1-1; D gene unclear. This CDR3 is built from 15 residues. With 5 bases removed from V and 10 bases from J, the gap between germline ends came to 23 bases. CDR1 is MNHNS and CDR2 is SASEGT in the germline V gene.

This clone was observed a few times. This chain uses TRBV14 with TRBJ2-1; 9 bases are shared with TRBD2. The CDR3 runs to 15 residues. After removal of 1 base from V and 9 bases from J, the junction contained 7 bases not matched to a gene. The germline V gene has CDR1 SGHDN and CDR2 FVKESK. CDR3 protein: CASSQAAGGSSEQFF. Here the CDR3 DNA reads TGTGCCAGCAGCCAAGCCGCGGGGGGGTCTAGTGAGCAGTTCTTC.

The chain uses TRBV5-4 and TRBJ1-5; D might be TRBD1 (6 bases). V was cut by 0 bases and J by 7 bases, with 14 bases left in between. CDR1 and CDR2 (germline): SGHNT, YYREEE (reference sequence). This CDR3 is built from 15 residues. The CDR3 here is CASSLGQGTGQPQHF. CDR3 DNA: TGTGCCAGCAGCTTGGGTCAGGGGACCGGGCAGCCCCAGCATTTT.

This clone was observed a single time. The V and J genes are TRBV7-2 and TRBJ2-7, with D possibly TRBD1 on 6 matching bases. The CDR3 loop spans 17 amino acids. The V gene's germline CDR1 is SGHTA and CDR2 FQGNSA. Trimming shortened V by 3 bases and J by 4 bases, and 22 bases separated the two germline ends. Written as DNA, the CDR3 is TGTGCCAGCAGCTTGTTCGAGGCATGGCAGGGGACGTACGAGCAGTACTTC. Its protein product is CASSLFEAWQGTYEQYF.

V and J are TRBV7-9 and TRBJ1-4; 9 bases line up with TRBD1. The V and J ends lost 4 bases and 6 bases, in that order; junction bases with no gene match: 3. CDR1 is SEHNR and CDR2 is FQNEAQ in the germline V gene (reference sequence). The CDR3 length is 14 residues. Written as DNA, the CDR3 is TGTGCCAGCAGCTCTTGGACAGGGGATGAAAAACTGTTTTTT. The encoded protein is CASSSWTGDEKLFF.

V usage is TRBV7-9 and J usage is TRBJ1-5; D not resolved. Per germline, CDR1 SEHNR and CDR2 FQNEAQ (reference sequence). The ends were cut back, 4 bases at V and 3 bases at J, with 4 bases in the middle. This CDR3 has 12 amino acids. CDR3 in amino acids: CASSSYNQPQHF. For the CDR3, the DNA is TGTGCCAGCAGCTCGTACAATCAGCCCCAGCATTTT.

The chain's CDR3 is CASSLQGGQTQYF. The CDR3 nucleotides read TGTGCCAGCAGCCTACAGGGCGGACAGACCCAGTACTTC. The rearrangement uses TRBV5-6 and TRBJ2-5; a weak D match, TRBD1 (6 bases). CDR3 length equals 13 residues. Trimming took off 4 bases at V and 6 bases at J, with 13 bases between the two ends. Germline V lookup: CDR1 SGHDT, CDR2 YYEEEE.

The chain employs TRBV25-1 and TRBJ2-3, with 7 nucleotides matching TRBD1. There are 14 residues in the CDR3. J was trimmed by 5 bases and V by 3 bases; bases with no gene match: 5. Germline lookup yields CDR1 MGHDK and CDR2 SYGVNS. The CDR3 region is CASSETGYGDTQYF. CDR3 coding DNA: TGTGCCAGCAGTGAGACAGGGTATGGAGATACGCAGTATTTT.